These 21 T cell receptor beta chains originate from one sample sequenced in a study of neurological immune-mediated disorders. TCRdb passed the 5' RACE reads through MiXCR, listing each CDR3 protein once. The sample yields some 57,000 distinct CDR3 sequences, around 4.8% seen once. Material: PBMCs. These receptors were collected from a woman aged 50 to 60 with multiple sclerosis.

This clonotype was observed at least ten times. The V gene is TRBV12-3 or TRBV12-4, the J gene TRBJ2-5; 9 bases are shared with TRBD1. This CDR3 spans 15 amino acids. The V gene end was trimmed by 6 bases and the J gene end by 5 bases; junction bases not matched to a gene: 10. The CDR3 bases are TGTGCCAGCAGCTCAACCGGGACAGGGCAGGAGACCCAGTACTTC. Protein product: CASSSTGTGQETQYF.

This clonotype was counted at least ten times. The V call is TRBV5-6, the J call TRBJ1-1; TRBD1 agrees at 7 bases. CDR1 SGHDT and CDR2 YYEEEE come from the germline V gene. Trimming removed 3 bases from V and 6 bases from J; junction bases left unmatched: 2. The CDR3 consists of 12 residues. Here the CDR3 DNA reads TGTGCCAGCAGCTATACAGGGGCTGAAGCTTTCTTT. It yields the protein CASSYTGAEAFF.

This clonotype was detected a few times. The chain has TRBV20-1 and TRBJ1-4; D gene uncertain. The germline gives CDR1 DFQATT, CDR2 SNEGSKA (reference sequence). The CDR3 sequence is 13 residues long. The germline V and J ends were trimmed by 6 bases and 2 bases, with 10 bases remaining between them. CDR3 loop: CSAPGTTNEKLFF. CDR3 nucleotide sequence: TGCAGTGCCCCCGGCACGACTAATGAAAAACTGTTTTTT.

This clonotype was recorded many times. The chain couples TRBV14 to TRBJ1-2, with a weak D call TRBD1 (5 bases). Germline V CDR1 and CDR2: SGHDN, FVKESK. With 3 bases removed from V and 4 bases from J, the gap between germline ends came to 9 bases. The CDR3 sequence is 13 residues long. CDR3 in amino acids: CASSQGLGYGYTF. The CDR3 bases are TGTGCCAGCAGCCAGGGACTAGGCTATGGCTACACCTTC.

This clonotype occurred many times. The chain uses TRBV5-1 and TRBJ1-1; D perhaps matches TRBD1 (6 bases). Trimming pared 1 base from V and 4 bases from J, leaving 11 bases between. Germline CDR1 and CDR2: SGHRS and YFSETQ. The CDR3 runs to 14 residues. In DNA form, the CDR3 reads TGCGCCAGCAGCTTGACAGGGTCGGGCACTGAAGCTTTCTTT. This translates into CASSLTGSGTEAFF.

This clonotype occurred many times. The CDR3 DNA reads as TGTGCCAGCAGCTTTAACGGGGCCGTTACCGGGGAGCTGTTTTTT. Its protein is CASSFNGAVTGELFF. This chain connects TRBV7-8 to TRBJ2-2; D possibly uses TRBD1 or TRBD2 (5 bases each). Deletions cut 3 bases from V and 5 bases from J, with 13 bases between. Germline lookup yields CDR1 SGHVS and CDR2 FQNEAQ. This CDR3 is 15 amino acids long.

This clonotype came up many times. This chain uses TRBV7-9 with TRBJ1-2, with no clear D. Germline-derived CDR1 and CDR2 are SEHNR and FQNEAQ (reference sequence). The CDR3 is made up of 16 amino acids. Trimming took 3 bases from V and 8 from J, leaving 22 bases between them. CDR3 sequence (DNA): TGTGCCAGCAGCTTCATCCAGCGTCTGGACGGGCGAGGCTACACCTTC. Translating gives CASSFIQRLDGRGYTF.

Many counts were recorded for this clonotype. J is TRBJ1-1 and V is TRBV5-1, with D possibly being TRBD1 (5 bases). CDR3 length equals 13 residues. Trimming left V 3 bases short and J 5 bases short, with 11 bases between. Germline lookup yields CDR1 SGHRS and CDR2 YFSETQ. The CDR3 spells CASSWVGGTEAFF. The CDR3 nucleotides are TGCGCCAGCAGCTGGGTGGGGGGGACTGAAGCTTTCTTT.

This clonotype was observed at least ten times. V usage is TRBV12-3 or TRBV12-4 and J usage is TRBJ1-2; D ambiguous. Deletions cut 5 bases from V and 4 bases from J, with 11 bases between. The CDR3 is 13 amino acids. CDR3 protein: CASSTRSFYGYTF. The CDR3 coding sequence is TGTGCCAGCAGTACACGGTCTTTCTATGGCTACACCTTC.

This clonotype was seen many times. This rearrangement joins TRBV7-3 to TRBJ2-1; D is possibly TRBD1 (6 bases). The ends were cut back, 3 bases at V and 2 bases at J, with 8 bases in the middle. This CDR3 has 14 amino acids. The germline V gene has CDR1 SGHTA and CDR2 FQGTGA. CDR3 sequence: CASSFGTTYNEQFF. DNA for the CDR3: TGTGCCAGCAGCTTCGGGACAACCTACAATGAGCAGTTCTTC.

This clonotype was recorded at least ten times. V usage is TRBV5-1 and J usage is TRBJ1-1; D is perhaps TRBD1 (6 bases). Germline V lookup: CDR1 SGHRS, CDR2 YFSETQ. The V gene lost 3 bases and the J gene lost 0 bases, with 15 bases spanning the gap. There are 16 residues in the CDR3. This CDR3 reads CASSWPEGGMNTEAFF. The CDR3 region has the DNA TGCGCCAGCAGCTGGCCGGAGGGGGGCATGAACACTGAAGCTTTCTTT.

This chain joins TRBV7-8 and TRBJ1-2; no firm D call. Germline V gene sequence: CDR1 SGHVS, CDR2 FQNEAQ. This CDR3 is 15 amino acids long. The V and J ends lost 2 bases and 5 bases respectively, with 15 bases between them. CDR3 nucleotide sequence: TGTGCCAGCAGCTTACCATCCGGGAGAGCATATGGCTACACCTTC. This gives the protein CASSLPSGRAYGYTF.

This clonotype was seen many times. The rearrangement joins TRBV29-1 to TRBJ2-5; 7 bases match TRBD2. The CDR3 length is 13 residues. Trimming removed 3 bases from V and 3 bases from J; junction bases left unmatched: 4. CDR1 and CDR2 from the germline V gene are SQVTM and ANQGSEA. The CDR3 DNA reads as TGCAGCGTTGACGTGGGGGGGGAAGAGACCCAGTACTTC. It encodes CSVDVGGEETQYF.

This clonotype was detected ten times or more. The chain carries TRBV20-1 and TRBJ2-5; 12 nucleotides align to TRBD1. V lost 1 base and J lost 7; bases outside the gene matches: 4. This CDR3 has 14 amino acids. Per germline, CDR1 DFQATT and CDR2 SNEGSKA (reference sequence). In DNA, the CDR3 is TGCAGTGCTAGAGGGGACAGGGGGCTTGGGACCCAGTACTTC. Translated, it gives CSARGDRGLGTQYF.

This clonotype appeared a few times. At one end, the junction sequence differs from germline, possibly due to a read error. This chain connects TRBV28 to TRBJ1-5, with no clear D. The CDR3 runs 15 residues. Germline CDR1 MDHEN, CDR2 SYDVKM. CDR3 in amino acids: CASSFGGPSNQPQNF. The CDR3, as DNA: TGTGCCAGCAGCTTTGGCGGTCCAAGCAATCAGCCCCAGAATTTT. The full variable domain, with the rest looked up from reference TRBV28 and TRBJ1-5, is DVKVTQSSRYLVKRTGEKVFLECVQDMDHENMFWYRQDPGLGLRLIYFSYDVKMKEKGDIPEGYSVSREKKERFSLILESASTNQTSMYLCASSFGGPSNQPQNFGDGTRLSIL.

This clonotype showed up many times. The rearrangement links TRBV28 to TRBJ2-7; D is ambiguous. Germline lookup yields CDR1 MDHEN and CDR2 SYDVKM. V was shortened by 5 bases and J by 1 base, with 12 bases between the two germline ends. CDR3 length: 14 amino acids. The CDR3 protein is CASSVELPSYEQYF. CDR3 bases: TGTGCCAGCAGTGTTGAACTTCCATCCTACGAGCAGTACTTC.

This clonotype showed up many times. This chain connects TRBV6-2 or TRBV6-3 to TRBJ2-7; D is unclear. Trimming took off 6 bases at V and 2 bases at J, with 11 bases between the two ends. The CDR3 runs 13 residues. Germline assignment: CDR1 MNHEY and CDR2 SVGEGT. CDR3 sequence reads: CASSLSTTYEQYF. The CDR3 DNA sequence: TGTGCCAGCAGCCTCAGTACCACCTACGAGCAGTACTTC.

This clonotype was counted at least ten times. The junction departs from germline at one end; a sequencing error may be responsible. The rearrangement links TRBV7-2 to TRBJ2-3; D perhaps matches TRBD2 (5 bases). CDR3 length equals 16 residues. Germline values: CDR1 SGHTA, CDR2 FQGNSA. The CDR3 spells CASSVAPGRRTDTQYF. The CDR3 nucleotides are TGTGCCAGCAGCGTAGCTCCGGGCCGGAGGACAGATACGCAGTATTTT.

There are many counts of this clonotype. The chain recombines TRBV7-9 with TRBJ2-2; TRBD2 aligns across 9 bases. Germline V lookup: CDR1 SEHNR, CDR2 FQNEAQ (reference sequence). After removal of 0 bases from V and 3 bases from J, the junction contained 2 bases not matched to a gene. The CDR3 loop spans 16 amino acids. DNA of the CDR3: TGTGCCAGCAGCTTAGCCCGCGGGGGGGACACCGGGGAGCTGTTTTTT. Residues: CASSLARGGDTGELFF.

The table lists this clonotype with many counts. CDR3 in amino acids: CASSPTTGKDTEAFF. The CDR3 nucleotides read TGCGCCAGCAGCCCAACGACAGGGAAGGACACTGAAGCTTTCTTT. This rearrangement joins TRBV5-1 to TRBJ1-1, with 7 bases fitting TRBD1. Germline V gene data show CDR1 as SGHRS and CDR2 as YFSETQ. The CDR3 has 15 residues. V lost 4 bases and J lost 3; bases outside the gene matches: 9. The variable domain in full, completed from reference TRBV5-1 and TRBJ1-1, reads KAGVTQTPRYLIKTRGQQVTLSCSPISGHRSVSWYQQTPGQGLQFLFEYFSETQRNKGNFPGRFSGRQFSNSRSEMNVSTLELGDSALYLCASSPTTGKDTEAFFGQGTRLTVV.

As for this clonotype: Lacking the conserved final phenylalanine or tryptophan, this CDR3 likely reflects a read error. The chain is built from TRBV15 and TRBJ1-5; 10 bases are a match to TRBD1. Germline values: CDR1 LNHNV, CDR2 YYDKDF (reference sequence). J was trimmed by 6 bases and V by 1 base; bases with no gene match: 3. The CDR3 is 15 residues long. DNA of the CDR3: TGTGCCACCAGCAGAGGGACAGGGGGTAGTCAGCCCCAGCATAAT. It specifies CATSRGTGGSQPQHN.